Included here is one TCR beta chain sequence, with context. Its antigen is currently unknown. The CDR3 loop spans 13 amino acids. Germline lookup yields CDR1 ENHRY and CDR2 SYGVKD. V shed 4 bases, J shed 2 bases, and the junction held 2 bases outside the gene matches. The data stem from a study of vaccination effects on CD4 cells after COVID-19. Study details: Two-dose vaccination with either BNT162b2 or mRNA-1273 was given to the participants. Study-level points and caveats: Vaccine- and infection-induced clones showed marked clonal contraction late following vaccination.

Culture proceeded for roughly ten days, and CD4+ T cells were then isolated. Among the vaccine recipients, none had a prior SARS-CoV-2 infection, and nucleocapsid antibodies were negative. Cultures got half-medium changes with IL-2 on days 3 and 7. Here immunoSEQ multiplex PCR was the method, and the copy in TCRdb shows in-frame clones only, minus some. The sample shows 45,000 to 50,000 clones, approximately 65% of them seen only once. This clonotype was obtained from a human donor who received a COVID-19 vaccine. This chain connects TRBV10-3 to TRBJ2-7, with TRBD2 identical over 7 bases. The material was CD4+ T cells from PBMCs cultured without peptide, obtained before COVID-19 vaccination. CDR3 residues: CAISGGGTYEQYF. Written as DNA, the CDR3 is TGTGCCATCAGTGGGGGGGGTACCTACGAGCAGTACTTC.